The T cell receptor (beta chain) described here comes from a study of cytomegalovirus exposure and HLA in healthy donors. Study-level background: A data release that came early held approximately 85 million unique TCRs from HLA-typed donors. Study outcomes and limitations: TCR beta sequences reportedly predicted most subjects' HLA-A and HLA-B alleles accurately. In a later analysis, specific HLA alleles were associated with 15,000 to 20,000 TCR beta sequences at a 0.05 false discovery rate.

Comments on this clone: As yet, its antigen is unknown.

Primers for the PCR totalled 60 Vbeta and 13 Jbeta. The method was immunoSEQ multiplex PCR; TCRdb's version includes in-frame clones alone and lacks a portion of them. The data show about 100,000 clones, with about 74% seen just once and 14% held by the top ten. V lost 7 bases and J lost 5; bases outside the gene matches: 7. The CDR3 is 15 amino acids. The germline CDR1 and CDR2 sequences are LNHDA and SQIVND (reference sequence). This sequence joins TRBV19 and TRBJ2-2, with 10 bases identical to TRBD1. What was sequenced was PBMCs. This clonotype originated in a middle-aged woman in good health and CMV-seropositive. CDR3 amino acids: CASKAGQGKTGELFF. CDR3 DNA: TGTGCCAGTAAAGCGGGACAGGGGAAGACCGGGGAGCTGTTTTTT.